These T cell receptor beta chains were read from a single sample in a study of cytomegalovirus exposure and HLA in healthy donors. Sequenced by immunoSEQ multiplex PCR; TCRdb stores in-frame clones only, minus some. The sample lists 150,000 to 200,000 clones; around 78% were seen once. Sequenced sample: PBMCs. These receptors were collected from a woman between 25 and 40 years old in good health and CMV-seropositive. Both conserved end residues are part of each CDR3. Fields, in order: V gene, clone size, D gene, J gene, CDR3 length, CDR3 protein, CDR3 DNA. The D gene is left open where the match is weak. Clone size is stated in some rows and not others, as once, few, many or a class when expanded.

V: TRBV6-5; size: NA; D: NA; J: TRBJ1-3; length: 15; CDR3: CASSSGGSLGNTIYF; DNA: TGTGCCAGCAGTTCTGGAGGGTCCCTTGGAAACACCATATATTTT
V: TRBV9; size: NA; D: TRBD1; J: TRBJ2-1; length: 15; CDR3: CASSATGRVINEQFF; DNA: TGTGCCAGCAGCGCGACAGGGCGGGTCATCAATGAGCAGTTCTTC
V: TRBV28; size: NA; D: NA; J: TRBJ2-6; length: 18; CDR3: CASSLSQRWASGANVLTF; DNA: TGTGCCAGCAGTTTATCTCAGCGGTGGGCTTCTGGGGCCAACGTCCTGACTTTC
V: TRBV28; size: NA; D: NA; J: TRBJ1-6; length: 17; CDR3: CASSSVFRVGVGSPLHF; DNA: TGTGCCAGCAGTTCAGTATTCCGGGTAGGAGTTGGATCACCCCTCCACTTT
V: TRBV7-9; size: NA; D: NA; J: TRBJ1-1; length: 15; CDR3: CASSLDVGANTEAFF; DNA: TGTGCCAGCAGCTTAGATGTTGGGGCCAACACTGAAGCTTTCTTT
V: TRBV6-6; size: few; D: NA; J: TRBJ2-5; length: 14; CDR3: CASSYRGREETQYF; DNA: TGTGCCAGCAGTTACAGGGGCCGGGAAGAGACCCAGTACTTC
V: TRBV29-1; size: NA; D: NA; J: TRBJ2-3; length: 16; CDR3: CSVEGGTGGRTDTQYF; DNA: TGCAGCGTTGAGGGGGGGACAGGAGGGCGCACAGATACGCAGTATTTT
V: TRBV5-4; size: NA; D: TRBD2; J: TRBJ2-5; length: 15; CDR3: CASSFTSGRTETQYF; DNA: TGTGCCAGCAGCTTTACTAGCGGGAGGACAGAGACCCAGTACTTC
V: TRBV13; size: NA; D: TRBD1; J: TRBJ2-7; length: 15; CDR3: CASSYRDRVVVEQYF; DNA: TGTGCCAGCAGCTACCGGGACAGGGTTGTGGTCGAGCAGTACTTC
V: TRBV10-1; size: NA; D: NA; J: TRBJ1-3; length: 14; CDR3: CASSDRGSGNTIYF; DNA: TGCGCCAGCAGTGACAGGGGCTCTGGAAACACCATATATTTT
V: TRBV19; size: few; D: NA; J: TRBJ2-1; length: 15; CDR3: CASSLTKSSYNEQFF; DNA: TGTGCCAGTAGCCTAACTAAGAGCTCCTACAATGAGCAGTTCTTC
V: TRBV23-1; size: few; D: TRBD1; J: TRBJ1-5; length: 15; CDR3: CASRRGTGPNQPQHF; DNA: TGCGCCAGCAGAAGAGGGACAGGTCCTAATCAGCCCCAGCATTTT
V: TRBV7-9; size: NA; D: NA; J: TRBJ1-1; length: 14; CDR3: CASSLLTPDTEAFF; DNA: TGTGCCAGCAGCTTATTGACACCCGACACTGAAGCTTTCTTT
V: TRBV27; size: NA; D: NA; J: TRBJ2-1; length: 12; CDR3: CASSRGNNEQFF; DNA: TGTGCCAGCAGTCGGGGGAACAATGAGCAGTTCTTC
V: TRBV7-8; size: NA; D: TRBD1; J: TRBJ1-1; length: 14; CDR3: CASSFDRGVTEAFF; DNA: TGTGCCAGCAGCTTCGACAGGGGTGTTACTGAAGCTTTCTTT
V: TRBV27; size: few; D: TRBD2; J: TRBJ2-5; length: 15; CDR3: CASSFSGGDSWTQYF; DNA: TGTGCCAGCAGTTTCAGCGGGGGAGACTCATGGACCCAGTACTTC
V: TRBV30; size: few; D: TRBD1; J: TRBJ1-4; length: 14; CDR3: CAWSRNRGNEKLFF; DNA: TGTGCCTGGAGTCGTAACAGGGGAAATGAAAAACTGTTTTTT
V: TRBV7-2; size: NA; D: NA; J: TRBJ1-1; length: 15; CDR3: CASSLAPGLYTEAFF; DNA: TGTGCCAGCAGCTTAGCGCCGGGATTATACACTGAAGCTTTCTTT
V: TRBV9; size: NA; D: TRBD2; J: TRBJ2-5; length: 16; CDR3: CASSVDSSGIQETQYF; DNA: TGTGCCAGCAGCGTAGATTCTAGCGGAATCCAAGAGACCCAGTACTTC
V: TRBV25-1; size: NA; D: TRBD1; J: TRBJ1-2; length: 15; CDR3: CASSERPGTGDDYTF; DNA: TGTGCCAGCAGTGAACGCCCAGGGACAGGGGATGACTACACCTTC
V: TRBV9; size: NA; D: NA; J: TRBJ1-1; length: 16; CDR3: CASSPRITGENTEAFF; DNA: TGTGCCAGCAGCCCGCGGATCACAGGCGAGAACACTGAAGCTTTCTTT
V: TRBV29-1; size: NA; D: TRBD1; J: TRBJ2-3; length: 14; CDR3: CSVEGDSHTDTQYF; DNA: TGCAGCGTTGAAGGGGACAGTCACACAGATACGCAGTATTTT
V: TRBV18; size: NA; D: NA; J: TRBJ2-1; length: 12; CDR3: CASSPLPGLQFF; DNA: TGTGCCAGCTCACCCCTTCCGGGTCTACAGTTCTTC
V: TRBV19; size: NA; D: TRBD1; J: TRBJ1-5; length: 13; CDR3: CASSTDRAQPQHF; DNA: TGTGCCAGTAGTACCGACAGGGCGCAGCCCCAGCATTTT
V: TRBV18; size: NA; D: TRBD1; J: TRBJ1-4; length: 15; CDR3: CASSPRQGTNEKLFF; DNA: TGTGCCAGCTCACCCCGACAGGGGACTAATGAAAAACTGTTTTTT
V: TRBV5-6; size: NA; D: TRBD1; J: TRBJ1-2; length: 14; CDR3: CASSPGQGNYGYTF; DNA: TGTGCCAGCAGCCCTGGACAGGGGAACTATGGCTACACCTTC
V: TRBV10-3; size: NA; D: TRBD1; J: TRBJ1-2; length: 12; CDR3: CAIGGQNYGYTF; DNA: TGTGCCATCGGGGGACAGAACTATGGCTACACCTTC
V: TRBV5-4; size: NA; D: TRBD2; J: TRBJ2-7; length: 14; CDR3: CASREAGTSYEQYF; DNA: TGTGCCAGCAGGGAAGCGGGAACGTCCTACGAGCAGTACTTC
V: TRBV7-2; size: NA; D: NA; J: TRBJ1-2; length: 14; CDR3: CASSLGTGNYGYTF; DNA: TGTGCCAGCAGCTTAGGGACTGGTAACTATGGCTACACCTTC
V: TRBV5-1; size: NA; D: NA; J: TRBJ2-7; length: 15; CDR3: CASSAAPTSSYEQYF; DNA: TGCGCCAGCAGCGCTGCCCCCACAAGCTCCTACGAGCAGTACTTC
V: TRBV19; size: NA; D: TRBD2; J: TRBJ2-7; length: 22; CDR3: CASSLTGRRKGLAVHAYVEQYF; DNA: TGTGCCAGTAGTCTGACAGGGAGAAGAAAGGGACTAGCAGTCCATGCATACGTGGAGCAGTACTTC
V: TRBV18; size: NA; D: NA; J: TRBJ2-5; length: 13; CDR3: CASSPRERETQYF; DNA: TGTGCCAGCTCACCAAGGGAGCGGGAGACCCAGTACTTC
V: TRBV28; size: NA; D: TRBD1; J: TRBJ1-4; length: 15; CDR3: CASSSSPGGQEKLFF; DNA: TGTGCCAGCAGTTCGTCCCCAGGGGGCCAAGAAAAACTGTTTTTT
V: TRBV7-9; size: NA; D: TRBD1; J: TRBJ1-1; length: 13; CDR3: CASGQGGDTEAFF; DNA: TGTGCCAGCGGGCAGGGGGGTGACACTGAAGCTTTCTTT
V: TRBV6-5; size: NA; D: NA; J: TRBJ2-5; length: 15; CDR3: CASSPDLADQETQYF; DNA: TGTGCCAGCAGCCCCGACCTAGCCGACCAAGAGACCCAGTACTTC
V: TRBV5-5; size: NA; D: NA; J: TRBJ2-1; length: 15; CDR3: CASSLLVAEHNEQFF; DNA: TGTGCCAGCAGCTTGTTGGTAGCGGAACACAATGAGCAGTTCTTC
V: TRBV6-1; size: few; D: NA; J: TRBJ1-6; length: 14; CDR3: CASRITAASSPLHF; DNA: TGTGCCAGCAGAATCACCGCGGCAAGTTCACCCCTCCACTTT
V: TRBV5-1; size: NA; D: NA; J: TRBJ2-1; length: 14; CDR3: CASSLWGPGNEQFF; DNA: TGCGCCAGCAGCTTGTGGGGCCCCGGGAATGAGCAGTTCTTC
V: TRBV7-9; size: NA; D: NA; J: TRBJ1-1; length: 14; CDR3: CASSLTTRQDEAFF; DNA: TGTGCCAGCAGCTTAACCACTAGACAGGACGAAGCTTTCTTT
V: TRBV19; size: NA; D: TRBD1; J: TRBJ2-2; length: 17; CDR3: CASSRSTPRGRTGELFF; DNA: TGTGCCAGTAGTAGATCGACGCCCAGGGGGCGAACCGGGGAGCTGTTTTTT
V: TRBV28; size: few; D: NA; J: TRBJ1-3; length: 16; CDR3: CASSLYGQGGGNTIYF; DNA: TGTGCCAGCAGTTTATACGGGCAGGGCGGCGGAAACACCATATATTTT
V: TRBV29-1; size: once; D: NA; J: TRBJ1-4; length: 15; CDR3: CSVGTTYATNEKLFF; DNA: TGCAGCGTCGGGACTACCTATGCAACTAATGAAAAACTGTTTTTT
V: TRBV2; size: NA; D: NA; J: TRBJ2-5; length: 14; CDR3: CASSEIGAMETQYF; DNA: TGTGCCAGCAGTGAGATTGGGGCAATGGAGACCCAGTACTTC
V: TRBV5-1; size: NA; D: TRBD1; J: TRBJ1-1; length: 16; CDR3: CASSLGSGTGNTEAFF; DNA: TGCGCCAGCAGCTTGGGCTCAGGGACAGGGAACACTGAAGCTTTCTTT
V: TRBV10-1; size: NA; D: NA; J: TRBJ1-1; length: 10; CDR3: CAPAGARAFF; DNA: TGCGCACCCGCGGGGGCTCGAGCTTTCTTT
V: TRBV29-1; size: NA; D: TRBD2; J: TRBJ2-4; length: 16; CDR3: CSVQSPRSGRGFVQYF; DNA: TGCAGCGTTCAAAGCCCCCGGTCAGGGAGGGGATTCGTTCAGTACTTC
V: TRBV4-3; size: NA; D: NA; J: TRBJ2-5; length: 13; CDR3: CASSQVRGETQYF; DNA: TGCGCCAGCAGCCAGGTTAGGGGGGAGACCCAGTACTTC
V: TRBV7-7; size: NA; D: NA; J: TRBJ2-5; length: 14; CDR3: CASSLAGQGETQYF; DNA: TGTGCCAGCAGCTTAGCGGGGCAGGGAGAGACCCAGTACTTC
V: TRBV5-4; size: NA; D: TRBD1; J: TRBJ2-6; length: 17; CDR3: CASSWDSSLSGANVLTF; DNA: TGTGCCAGCAGCTGGGACAGTTCTCTCTCTGGGGCCAACGTCCTGACTTTC
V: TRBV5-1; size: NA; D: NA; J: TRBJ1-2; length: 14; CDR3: CASSPPGGNYGYTF; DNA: TGCGCCAGCTCCCCGCCCGGCGGAAACTATGGCTACACCTTC
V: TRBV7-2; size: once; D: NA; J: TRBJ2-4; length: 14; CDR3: CASSFELAKNIQYF; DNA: TGTGCCAGCAGCTTCGAGCTAGCCAAAAACATTCAGTACTTC
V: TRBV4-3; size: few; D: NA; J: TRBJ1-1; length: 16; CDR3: CASSQDRPRVNTEAFF; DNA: TGCGCCAGCAGCCAAGATCGGCCCAGGGTGAACACTGAAGCTTTCTTT
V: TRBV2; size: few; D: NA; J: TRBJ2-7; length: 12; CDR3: CASKVEEVEQYF; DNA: TGTGCCAGCAAGGTGGAGGAGGTCGAGCAGTACTTC
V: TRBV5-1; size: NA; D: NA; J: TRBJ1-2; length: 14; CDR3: CASSLTGILVGYTF; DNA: TGCGCCAGCAGCTTGACAGGGATCTTAGTTGGCTACACCTTC
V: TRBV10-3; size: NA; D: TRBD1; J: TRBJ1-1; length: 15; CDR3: CAIRAAQGAITEAFF; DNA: TGTGCCATCAGGGCCGCACAGGGGGCCATTACTGAAGCTTTCTTT
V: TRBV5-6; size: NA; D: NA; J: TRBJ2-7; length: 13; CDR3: CASSLKNSYEQYF; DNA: TGTGCCAGCAGCCTAAAGAACTCCTACGAGCAGTACTTC
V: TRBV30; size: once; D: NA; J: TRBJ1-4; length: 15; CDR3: CAWSTKGVLNEKLFF; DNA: TGTGCCTGGAGTACGAAGGGGGTTCTTAATGAAAAACTGTTTTTT